Shown below are 20 T cell receptor beta chains from a single sample sequenced in a study of early T cells in non-severe SARS-CoV-2 infection. TCRdb recomputed calls from the 5' RACE reads with MiXCR, one row per CDR3 protein. The sample contains under 35,000 distinct CDR3 sequences, more than 6% of which appear only once. Sequencing was performed on whole blood. Every receptor here comes from an adult who was a healthcare worker with PCR-confirmed SARS-CoV-2 infection or an uninfected control (not recorded which).

This clonotype was detected many times. The rearrangement links TRBV6-5 to TRBJ1-2; 11 bases are a match to TRBD1. This CDR3 region has 15 residues. Per germline, CDR1 MNHEY and CDR2 SVGAGI. V was pared by 5 bases and J by 4 bases, with 6 bases of the junction left unmatched. The CDR3 DNA reads TGTGCCAGCAGTAGGACAGGGGGCTTCGGCTATGGCTACACCTTC. Protein: CASSRTGGFGYGYTF.

This clonotype showed up many times. V and J are TRBV7-3 and TRBJ2-1, with 12 bases aligning to TRBD2. The germline gives CDR1 SGHTA, CDR2 FQGTGA. Trimming cost V 6 bases and J 6 bases; bases outside gene matches: 6. The CDR3 is made up of 15 amino acids. CDR3 region: CASRTSGSAFNEQFF. CDR3 nucleotide sequence: TGTGCCAGCAGGACTAGCGGGAGCGCCTTCAATGAGCAGTTCTTC. The full variable domain, its missing parts supplied by reference TRBV7-3 and TRBJ2-1, is GAGVSQTPSNKVTEKGKYVELRCDPISGHTALYWYRQSLGQGPEFLIYFQGTGAADDSGLPNDRFFAVRPEGSVSTLKIQRTERGDSAVYLCASRTSGSAFNEQFFGPGTRLTVL.

The chain uses TRBV30 and TRBJ2-2; tentatively, D is TRBD1 (5 bases). Germline lookup yields CDR1 GTSNPN and CDR2 SVGIG (reference sequence). This CDR3 has 15 residues. V was shortened by 2 bases and J by 3 bases, with 13 bases between the two germline ends. The CDR3 here is CAWSNQGADTGELFF. The CDR3 DNA reads as TGTGCCTGGAGTAATCAAGGGGCCGACACCGGGGAGCTGTTTTTT.

This clonotype was recorded at least ten times. The chain is built from TRBV29-1 and TRBJ2-3; D gene ambiguous. V dropped 3 bases and J dropped 3 bases, with 7 bases sitting between them. CDR1 and CDR2 (germline): SQVTM, ANQGSEA. CDR3 size: 12 residues. The DNA for the CDR3 is TGCAGCGTTGAGGTGTATACAGATACGCAGTATTTT. Residues: CSVEVYTDTQYF.

This chain joins TRBV20-1 and TRBJ2-7; D might be TRBD1 (6 bases). Germline V gives CDR1 DFQATT, CDR2 SNEGSKA (reference sequence). V dropped 6 bases and J dropped 2 bases, with 14 bases sitting between them. This CDR3 has 13 residues. CDR3 sequence reads: CSALTGITYEQYF. The CDR3 region has the DNA TGCAGTGCCCTCACAGGGATAACCTACGAGCAGTACTTC.

This clonotype appeared many times. This sequence joins TRBV9 and TRBJ2-1, with D possibly TRBD1 on 6 matching bases. The germline V gene has CDR1 SGDLS and CDR2 YYNGEE. The V end lost 0 bases, the J end lost 4 bases, and 17 bases lay between the germline ends. CDR3 length: 17 amino acids. The CDR3 is CASSVAAVAQGYNEQFF. CDR3 DNA: TGTGCCAGCAGCGTAGCGGCGGTGGCACAGGGATACAATGAGCAGTTCTTC.

In its sample, this clonotype was seen many times. This chain uses TRBV20-1 with TRBJ2-1; D may be TRBD1 or TRBD2 (6 bases each). This CDR3 contains 12 residues. The ends were cut back, 3 bases at V and 10 bases at J, with 13 bases in the middle. Germline V gene sequence: CDR1 DFQATT, CDR2 SNEGSKA (reference sequence). The CDR3, as DNA: TGCAGTGCTAGGGAGGGGGAGAGGGAGCAGTTCTTC. Its translation: CSAREGEREQFF.

This clonotype was seen at least ten times. The gene calls are TRBV6-5 and TRBJ2-2; TRBD2 might be the D (6 bases). The V end lost 6 bases, the J end lost 0 bases, and 11 bases lay between the germline ends. The germline CDR1 and CDR2 sequences are MNHEY and SVGAGI. The CDR3 spans 15 residues. The CDR3 nucleotides are TGTGCCAGCAGCGCGGGACTCGCGAACACCGGGGAGCTGTTTTTT. Translating gives CASSAGLANTGELFF.

The chain combines TRBV5-4 with TRBJ2-1; TRBD2 matches 8 bases. Germline CDR1 is SGHNT and CDR2 is YYREEE (reference sequence). The CDR3 runs to 16 residues. The junction had 2 bases not matched to a gene; V was cut back by 0 bases and J by 0 bases. CDR3 loop: CASSLGGTSSYNEQFF. In DNA form, the CDR3 reads TGTGCCAGCAGCTTGGGTGGGACTAGCTCCTACAATGAGCAGTTCTTC.

This clonotype was counted ten times or more. This CDR3 reads CAWSSGMVGNQPQHF. In nucleotides, the CDR3 is TGTGCCTGGAGTTCGGGGATGGTCGGCAATCAGCCCCAGCATTTT. The chain links TRBV30 to TRBJ1-5; D gene ambiguous. Trimming removed 2 bases from V and 2 bases from J, with 13 bases in between. The germline CDR1 and CDR2 sequences are GTSNPN and SVGIG (reference sequence). This CDR3 comprises 15 residues.

In this sample, this clonotype turned up a few times. CDR3 sequence: CASTLGGSVYEQYF. The CDR3, as DNA: TGTGCCAGCACGTTAGGCGGCAGTGTCTACGAGCAGTACTTC. The V and J genes are TRBV12-3 or TRBV12-4 and TRBJ2-7; D unresolved. This CDR3 is built from 14 residues. The V end lost 7 bases, the J end lost 3 bases, and 16 bases lay between the germline ends.

Ten or more counts support this clonotype. The chain is built from TRBV4-2 and TRBJ2-7; 12 nucleotides match TRBD1. CDR1 is LGHNA and CDR2 is YNFKEQ in the germline V gene. Trimming cost V 0 bases and J 2 bases; bases outside gene matches: 14. This CDR3 is built from 20 residues. The CDR3 DNA follows: TGTGCCAGCAGCCAAGATTTGGGACAGGGGGCTAACTTTAACCCCTACGAGCAGTACTTC. It translates to CASSQDLGQGANFNPYEQYF.

This clonotype was picked up many times. The V and J genes are TRBV3-1 and TRBJ1-1; no reliable D call. V shed 6 bases and J shed 2 bases, with 16 bases lying between them. The CDR3 loop spans 15 amino acids. Germline V gives CDR1 LGHDT, CDR2 YNNKEL (reference sequence). In DNA, the CDR3 is TGTGCCAGCAGAACCACAGTGAGAAGCAACACTGAAGCTTTCTTT. Translating gives CASRTTVRSNTEAFF. The full variable domain, in which reference TRBV3-1 and TRBJ1-1 provide the parts outside the CDR3, is DTAVSQTPKYLVTQMGNDKSIKCEQNLGHDTMYWYKQDSKKFLKIMFSYNNKELIINETVPNRFSPKSPDKAHLNLHINSLELGDSAVYFCASRTTVRSNTEAFFGQGTRLTVV.

This clonotype was seen repeatedly, ten times or more. The rearrangement joins TRBV6-1 to TRBJ2-2; the D gene is possibly TRBD1 (6 bases). This CDR3 region has 14 residues. Trimming took off 9 bases at V and 0 bases at J, with 11 bases between the two ends. Germline V gene lookup returns CDR1 MNHNS and CDR2 SASEGT. CDR3 residues: CASQRTANTGELFF. The CDR3 nucleotides are TGTGCCAGTCAGAGGACAGCGAACACCGGGGAGCTGTTTTTT.

This clonotype turned up a few times. This sequence joins TRBV3-1 and TRBJ1-2; unclear D gene. The ends were cut back, 4 bases at V and 8 bases at J, with 14 bases in the middle. The CDR3 extends over 13 amino acids. CDR1 is LGHDT, CDR2 YNNKEL, per germline (reference sequence). The CDR3 is CASSPRTTWGYTF. The CDR3 DNA reads as TGTGCCAGCAGCCCCCGGACCACCTGGGGCTACACCTTC.

The rearrangement joins TRBV9 to TRBJ1-1; no clear D gene. V lost 0 bases and J 6 bases, leaving 12 bases between the germline ends. CDR3 size: 14 residues. The germline V gene has CDR1 SGDLS and CDR2 YYNGEE. Here the CDR3 reads CASSVAPRAAEAFF. For the CDR3, the DNA is TGTGCCAGCAGCGTAGCCCCCCGGGCAGCTGAAGCTTTCTTT.

This clonotype was picked up many times. The CDR3 nucleotides are TGTGCCAGCAGCATTAGGACGGACCCCTACGAGCAGTACTTC. This codes for CASSIRTDPYEQYF. This rearrangement joins TRBV11-2 to TRBJ2-7; no clear D gene. Looked up from germline, CDR1 is SGHAT and CDR2 is FQNNGV. Trimming pared 5 bases from V and 2 bases from J, leaving 13 bases between. This CDR3 has 14 amino acids. Using reference TRBV11-2 and TRBJ2-7 for the parts outside the CDR3, the full variable domain is EAGVAQSPRYKIIEKRQSVAFWCNPISGHATLYWYQQILGQGPKLLIQFQNNGVVDDSQLPKDRFSAERLKGVDSTLKIQPAKLEDSAVYLCASSIRTDPYEQYFGPGTRLTVT.

This clonotype was picked up many times. CDR3 nucleotide sequence: TGTGCCAGCAGTTCCCCCGGGCCTACTAGCACAGATACGCAGTATTTT. It codes for CASSSPGPTSTDTQYF. This chain uses TRBV27 with TRBJ2-3; no definite D call. V was pared by 4 bases and J by 0 bases, with 14 bases between. Germline CDR1 is MNHEY and CDR2 is SMNVEV (reference sequence). The CDR3 sequence is 16 residues long.

This clonotype showed up many times. The chain has TRBV12-3 or TRBV12-4 and TRBJ2-7; D unclear. The CDR3 loop spans 13 amino acids. The V end was cut by 2 bases, the J end by 6 bases, with 11 bases between. The CDR3 DNA sequence: TGTGCCAGCAGTTTAAATCGGTGGTCCGAGCAGTACTTC. Translated, it gives CASSLNRWSEQYF.

This clonotype appeared a few times. V is TRBV28 and J is TRBJ2-3; D might be TRBD1 (5 bases). V was trimmed by 5 bases and J by 2 bases, leaving 17 bases between them. Germline V gives CDR1 MDHEN, CDR2 SYDVKM. This CDR3 region has 16 residues. The CDR3 spells CASSPDTGYPTDTQYF. For the CDR3, the DNA is TGTGCCAGCAGTCCGGACACAGGCTACCCCACAGATACGCAGTATTTT. Full variable domain (missing parts from reference TRBV28 and TRBJ2-3): DVKVTQSSRYLVKRTGEKVFLECVQDMDHENMFWYRQDPGLGLRLIYFSYDVKMKEKGDIPEGYSVSREKKERFSLILESASTNQTSMYLCASSPDTGYPTDTQYFGPGTRLTVL.